These 14 T cell receptor beta chains came from one sample sequenced in a study of beta chain features in type 1 diabetes. The authors reverse transcribed all of the isolated RNA, so sequencing captured expressed TCRB transcripts. Clones were sequenced by immunoSEQ multiplex PCR, and TCRdb holds only the in-frame ones, with some missing. Here the sample spans around 160,000 clones, 40% to 60% being singletons. The sample was Tregs from blood. These receptors were collected from a man aged 18 to 29 in good health.

This clone was found a few times. The rearrangement joins TRBV6-6 to TRBJ2-4; tentative D call: TRBD2 (6 bases). CDR1 is MNHNY and CDR2 is SVGAGI in the germline V gene (reference sequence). This CDR3 spans 12 amino acids. The V gene lost 6 bases and the J gene lost 13 bases, with 16 bases spanning the gap. CDR3 residues: CASRTTGGFQYF. Here the CDR3 DNA reads TGTGCCAGCAGGACCACCGGAGGGTTCCAGTACTTC.

The chain uses TRBV28 and TRBJ2-1, with D possibly matching TRBD2 (6 bases). The V and J ends lost 7 bases and 9 bases respectively, with 16 bases between them. Per the germline V gene, CDR1 is MDHEN and CDR2 is SYDVKM. This CDR3 has 13 residues. The chain's CDR3 is CASKLGGVVEQFF. The CDR3 DNA follows: TGTGCCAGCAAGCTAGGAGGGGTGGTTGAGCAGTTCTTC.

The rearrangement uses TRBV19 and TRBJ2-3; D is uncertain. The ends were cut back, 3 bases at V and 6 bases at J, with 7 bases in the middle. There are 12 residues in the CDR3. Germline V gene data show CDR1 as LNHDA and CDR2 as SQIVND (reference sequence). This CDR3 is CASSMRRDTQYF. The CDR3 DNA is TGTGCCAGTAGTATGAGGCGGGATACGCAGTATTTT.

V is TRBV7-2 and J is TRBJ2-5; D gene ambiguous. The J call may be in error: the DNA end matches TRBJ2-7 better. The germline gives CDR1 SGHTA, CDR2 FQGNSA. The CDR3 length is 13 residues. As DNA, the CDR3 is TGTGCCAGCAGCTCCCTCCCCGCCTACGAGCAGTACTTC. Translating it yields CASSSLPAYEQYF.

The sample holds a few counts of this clone. The rearrangement links TRBV20-1 to TRBJ2-7; D remains unclear. Germline V gives CDR1 DFQATT, CDR2 SNEGSKA (reference sequence). The CDR3 totals 10 residues. The germline V and J ends were trimmed by 4 bases and 2 bases, with 3 bases remaining between them. The DNA of the CDR3 is TGCAGTGCTACAGCCTACGAGCAGTACTTC. This codes for CSATAYEQYF.

This chain connects TRBV27 to TRBJ2-7; maybe TRBD2 (5 bases). Trimming cost V 3 bases and J 3 bases, with 12 bases left between them. CDR3 length equals 14 residues. Germline values: CDR1 MNHEY, CDR2 SMNVEV (reference sequence). The CDR3 bases are TGTGCCAGCAGTTTGAGAGAAGGGAGCTACGAGCAGTACTTC. Its protein is CASSLREGSYEQYF.

The V call is TRBV7-2, the J call TRBJ2-7; no clear D gene. Per the germline V gene, CDR1 is SGHTA and CDR2 is FQGNSA. CDR3 size: 15 residues. V lost 7 bases, J lost 4 bases, and 20 bases lay in between. CDR3 nucleotides: TGTGCCAGCACCAGCCAGGCAGCAGCACAATACGAGCAGTACTTC. This gives the protein CASTSQAAAQYEQYF.

The chain is built from TRBV28 and TRBJ1-2, with D perhaps matching TRBD1 (5 bases). Trimming removed 10 bases from V and 4 bases from J, with 10 bases in between. This CDR3 comprises 11 residues. Germline assignment: CDR1 MDHEN and CDR2 SYDVKM. CDR3 bases: TGTGCCAAGGGGAATGCCTATGGCTACACCTTC. Its protein is CAKGNAYGYTF.

V is TRBV30 and J is TRBJ1-1; 7 nucleotides line up with TRBD1. Germline V gives CDR1 GTSNPN, CDR2 SVGIG (reference sequence). Trimming removed 1 base from V and 11 bases from J; junction bases left unmatched: 7. The CDR3 is 12 amino acids. The CDR3 DNA reads as TGTGCCTGGAGTGGACAGGGTTTTGGGGCTTTCTTT. Encoded protein: CAWSGQGFGAFF.

This clone was observed a few times. The rearrangement uses TRBV7-2 and TRBJ1-5; D gene uncertain. V was cut by 1 base and J by 0 bases, with 4 bases left in between. Germline assignment: CDR1 SGHTA and CDR2 FQGNSA. This CDR3 has 14 residues. CDR3 nucleotides: TGTGCCAGCAGCTTAGGGCTTAGCAATCAGCCCCAGCATTTT. Translation gives CASSLGLSNQPQHF. Looking up the rest from reference TRBV7-2 and TRBJ1-5 gives the full variable domain: GAGVSQSPSNKVTEKGKDVELRCDPISGHTALYWYRQSLGQGLEFLIYFQGNSAPDKSGLPSDRFSAERTGGSVSTLTIQRTQQEDSAVYLCASSLGLSNQPQHFGDGTRLSIL.

This sequence joins TRBV18 and TRBJ1-1; tentatively, D is TRBD1 (5 bases). The V end lost 3 bases, the J end lost 0 bases, and 8 bases lay between the germline ends. Per germline, CDR1 KGHSH and CDR2 LQKENI. CDR3 length equals 14 residues. CDR3 in DNA: TGTGCCAGCTCACCTAAGGGGATGAACACTGAAGCTTTCTTT. This gives the protein CASSPKGMNTEAFF.

This clone was observed a few times. The gene calls are TRBV13 and TRBJ2-7, with 7 bases that match TRBD2. This CDR3 is built from 14 residues. J lost 5 bases, V lost 4 bases, and 8 bases had no gene match. CDR1 is PRHDT, CDR2 FYEKMQ, per germline (reference sequence). The CDR3 coding sequence is TGTGCCAGCAGCTACGGAGGGAGGGTCGACGAGCAGTACTTC. This codes for CASSYGGRVDEQYF.

V usage is TRBV4-3 and J usage is TRBJ1-2; D is perhaps TRBD1 (6 bases). The CDR3 runs to 14 residues. V shed 0 bases and J shed 7 bases, with 12 bases lying between them. Germline V lookup: CDR1 LGHNA, CDR2 YSLEER. This CDR3 is CASSQDQGMGGYTF. The CDR3 nucleotides read TGCGCCAGCAGCCAAGATCAGGGGATGGGTGGCTACACCTTC.

This clone was seen a single time. The rearrangement links TRBV28 to TRBJ1-2, with 9 positions matching TRBD1. Per the germline V gene, CDR1 is MDHEN and CDR2 is SYDVKM. The CDR3 is made up of 14 amino acids. The V segment lost 1 base and the J segment 8 bases; nucleotides outside the gene matches: 5. The CDR3 DNA follows: TGTGCCAGCAGTTTATCGGACAGGGGTTACGGCTACACCTTC. Amino acids: CASSLSDRGYGYTF.